Below are 19 T cell receptor beta chains sequenced from a single sample in a study of T cells in Graves' hyperthyroidism and ophthalmopathy. It was RNA transcripts that yielded the amplified TCR beta CDR3 regions. The TCR CDR3 was amplified in a first-round RT-PCR using the HTBI primer set. Via MiXCR, TCRdb re-called the multiplex PCR reads, giving one row per CDR3 protein. The repertoire holds about 360,000 distinct CDR3 sequences, roughly 13% seen once, with 9.2% in the top ten. Sequences were obtained from blood. These receptors were taken from a woman younger than 35 with Graves' hyperthyroidism.

This sequence joins TRBV4-1 and TRBJ1-5; 10 nucleotides match TRBD1. The CDR3 loop spans 15 amino acids. V lost 3 bases to trimming and J lost 6 bases; unmatched junction nucleotides: 5. Germline V lookup: CDR1 MGHRA, CDR2 YSYEKL. CDR3 sequence: CASSHPRDRGQPQHF. CDR3 nucleotides: TGCGCCAGCAGCCATCCACGGGACAGGGGTCAGCCCCAGCATTTT.

This clonotype was observed at least ten times. J is TRBJ1-1 and V is TRBV24-1; D may be TRBD1 (5 bases). The ends were cut back, 3 bases at V and 10 bases at J, with 11 bases in the middle. The length of the CDR3 is 12 residues. CDR1 is KGHDR, CDR2 SFDVKD, per germline. In DNA, the CDR3 is TGTGCCACCAGTGATGCCATCGGGGGAGCTTTCTTT. It is translated as CATSDAIGGAFF.

In its sample, this clonotype was seen many times. This chain joins TRBV20-1 and TRBJ1-1; D is perhaps TRBD1 (6 bases). Trimming left V 5 bases short and J 0 bases short, with 13 bases between. This CDR3 comprises 14 residues. Germline assignment: CDR1 DFQATT and CDR2 SNEGSKA (reference sequence). CDR3 sequence: CSALDRRLNTEAFF. For the CDR3, the DNA is TGCAGTGCTTTGGACAGAAGATTGAACACTGAAGCTTTCTTT.

In this sample, this clonotype turned up a few times. The chain is built from TRBV4-3 and TRBJ2-1, with 7 positions matching TRBD2. Trimming cost V 0 bases and J 0 bases; bases outside gene matches: 5. This CDR3 is built from 17 residues. The V gene's germline CDR1 is LGHNA and CDR2 YSLEER. CDR3 bases: TGCGCCAGCAGCCAAGATCCAGCGGGGAGCTCCTACAATGAGCAGTTCTTC. Protein product: CASSQDPAGSSYNEQFF.

There are a few counts of this clonotype. The chain recombines TRBV12-3 or TRBV12-4 with TRBJ2-6, with no clear D. The CDR3 extends over 15 amino acids. Deletions cut 6 bases from V and 0 bases from J, with 9 bases between. CDR3 in DNA: TGTGCCAGCAGCCCCGCCATCTCTGGGGCCAACGTCCTGACTTTC. It encodes CASSPAISGANVLTF.

At least ten counts were recorded for this clonotype. This chain joins TRBV5-1 and TRBJ1-6; D is possibly TRBD1 (5 bases). CDR3 size: 16 residues. Germline lookup yields CDR1 SGHRS and CDR2 YFSETQ. V lost 4 bases, J lost 7 bases, and 18 bases lay in between. This chain's CDR3 is CASSGPGGTVNSPLHF. CDR3 coding DNA: TGCGCCAGCAGCGGTCCTGGGGGTACTGTGAATTCACCCCTCCACTTT.

This clonotype has a count of ten or more. The chain has TRBV11-1 and TRBJ2-1; perhaps TRBD2 as D (6 bases). Germline-derived CDR1 and CDR2 are SGHAT and FQDESV (reference sequence). The ends were cut back, 5 bases at V and 2 bases at J, with 13 bases in the middle. The CDR3 is made up of 15 amino acids. CDR3 sequence reads: CASSAYSGTYNEQFF. The CDR3 DNA is TGTGCCAGCAGCGCCTATAGCGGAACCTACAATGAGCAGTTCTTC.

The table lists this clonotype with many counts. In nucleotides, the CDR3 is TGTGCCAGCAGCTTAGATCGGGGGGCGAACACTGAAGCTTTCTTT. Encoded protein: CASSLDRGANTEAFF. The chain joins TRBV11-2 to TRBJ1-1, with D perhaps matching TRBD1 (6 bases). This CDR3 has 15 residues. The V and J ends lost 0 bases and 1 base respectively, with 9 bases between them. Per germline, CDR1 SGHAT and CDR2 FQNNGV.

This clonotype has more than one count but fewer than ten. Since a much larger clone is just one base distant, this may be a read error. This chain links TRBV6-1 with TRBJ1-2; 7 bases line up with TRBD1. The V and J ends lost 6 bases and 4 bases, in that order; junction bases with no gene match: 8. Germline V lookup: CDR1 MNHNS, CDR2 SASEGT. The CDR3 has 14 amino acids. The CDR3 region is CASRSPGQTYGYTF. The CDR3, as DNA: TGTGCCAGCAGAAGTCCGGGACAGACCTATGGCTACACCTTC.

This clonotype was seen repeatedly, ten times or more. J is TRBJ2-2 and V is TRBV5-1, with TRBD2 identical over 9 bases. This CDR3 is built from 16 residues. The V segment lost 3 bases and the J segment 0 bases; nucleotides outside the gene matches: 3. Looked up from germline, CDR1 is SGHRS and CDR2 is YFSETQ. The CDR3 loop reads CASSYLAGPNTGELFF. The CDR3 nucleotides read TGCGCCAGCAGCTACCTAGCGGGACCGAACACCGGGGAGCTGTTTTTT.

This clonotype was recorded at least ten times. The chain recombines TRBV6-1 with TRBJ1-2, with D possibly matching TRBD1 (5 bases). Trimming took 5 bases from V and 6 from J, leaving 19 bases between them. CDR3 size: 15 residues. CDR1 and CDR2 (germline): MNHNS, SASEGT. This chain's CDR3 is CASSKRWGGANGYTF. The CDR3, as DNA: TGTGCCAGCAGTAAAAGGTGGGGGGGAGCAAATGGCTACACCTTC.

Concerning this clonotype: A much more abundant neighbour one base away suggests this may be a read error. This sequence joins TRBV28 and TRBJ2-3; 7 bases agree with TRBD1. In germline, CDR1 is MDHEN, CDR2 SYDVKM. The V gene end was trimmed by 8 bases and the J gene end by 1 base; junction bases not matched to a gene: 9. The CDR3 is made up of 15 amino acids. CDR3 sequence (DNA): TGTGCCAGCGGGGCGACAGGGCCCCGCACAGATACGCAGTATTTT. It translates to CASGATGPRTDTQYF.

Comment on this clonotype: The junction departs from germline at one end; a sequencing error may be responsible. The chain links TRBV7-6 to TRBJ2-3; possibly TRBD1 for D (6 bases). The CDR3 totals 16 residues. Germline CDR1 reads SGHVS; CDR2 reads FNYEAQ. In DNA form, the CDR3 reads TGTGTCAGCAGCCCCACAGGGAGAGGCGTCACAGATACGCAGTATTTT. Translating it yields CVSSPTGRGVTDTQYF.

The rearrangement links TRBV2 to TRBJ2-3; 14 bases are a match to TRBD2. V lost 8 bases to trimming and J lost 5 bases; unmatched junction nucleotides: 12. The CDR3 runs to 17 residues. CDR1 and CDR2 from the germline V gene are SNHLY and FYNNEI. CDR3 in DNA: TGTGCCAGCGGCCGACTAGCGGGGGGGCAGTTTGTAGATACGCAGTATTTT. This translates into CASGRLAGGQFVDTQYF.

This clonotype has only one observation. This chain joins TRBV7-2 and TRBJ1-1, with 9 bases fitting TRBD1. The CDR3 totals 14 residues. Trimming took 4 bases from V and 3 from J; bases not matched to a gene: 3. Per the germline V gene, CDR1 is SGHTA and CDR2 is FQGNSA. The CDR3 spells CASSSDRGYTEAFF. DNA for the CDR3: TGTGCCAGCAGCTCGGACAGGGGATACACTGAAGCTTTCTTT.

This clonotype was observed many times. The J gene is TRBJ2-5, the V gene TRBV12-3 or TRBV12-4, with a weak D call TRBD2 (6 bases). V dropped 6 bases and J dropped 5 bases, with 19 bases sitting between them. The CDR3 spans 15 residues. Written as DNA, the CDR3 is TGTGCCAGCAGCATCCCCACTAGCAGCGGCGAGACCCAGTACTTC. Amino acid sequence: CASSIPTSSGETQYF.

There are many counts of this clonotype. This chain uses TRBV2 with TRBJ2-1, with a weak D call TRBD2 (6 bases). The CDR3 runs to 12 residues. The V gene's germline CDR1 is SNHLY and CDR2 FYNNEI. V lost 7 bases to trimming and J lost 5 bases, with 9 bases between them. The CDR3 DNA reads as TGTGCCAGCAACGGGGAGGACAATGAGCAGTTCTTC. Residues: CASNGEDNEQFF.

At least ten counts were recorded for this clonotype. V gene TRBV7-2 combines with J gene TRBJ2-2; no clear D gene. There are 18 residues in the CDR3. The germline V and J ends were trimmed by 1 base and 0 bases, with 15 bases remaining between them. The germline gives CDR1 SGHTA, CDR2 FQGNSA. The CDR3 sequence is CASSLDPDAAANTGELFF. CDR3 sequence (DNA): TGTGCCAGCAGCTTAGACCCAGACGCGGCCGCGAACACCGGGGAGCTGTTTTTT.

There are many counts of this clonotype. The chain uses TRBV18 and TRBJ2-1; no firm D call. The germline gives CDR1 KGHSH, CDR2 LQKENI. The CDR3 sequence is 15 residues long. V lost 0 bases, J lost 9 bases, and 15 bases lay in between. CDR3 sequence: CASSPPARPTTEQFF. In DNA, the CDR3 is TGTGCCAGCTCACCACCGGCACGACCTACTACTGAGCAGTTCTTC.